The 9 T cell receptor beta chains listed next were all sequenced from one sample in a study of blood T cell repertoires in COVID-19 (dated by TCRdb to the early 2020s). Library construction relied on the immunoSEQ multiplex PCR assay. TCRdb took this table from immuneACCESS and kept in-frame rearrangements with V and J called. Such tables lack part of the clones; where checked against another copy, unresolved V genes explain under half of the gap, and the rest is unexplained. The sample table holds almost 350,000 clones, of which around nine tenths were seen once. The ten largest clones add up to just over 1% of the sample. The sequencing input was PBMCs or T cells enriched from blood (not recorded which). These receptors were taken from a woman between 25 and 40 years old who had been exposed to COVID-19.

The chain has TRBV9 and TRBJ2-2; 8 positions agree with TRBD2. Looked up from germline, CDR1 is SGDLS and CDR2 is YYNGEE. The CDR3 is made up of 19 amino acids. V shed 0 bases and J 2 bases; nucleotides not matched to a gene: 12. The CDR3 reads CASSVAERLAQLNTGELFF. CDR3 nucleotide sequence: TGTGCCAGCAGCGTAGCGGAAAGACTAGCGCAACTAAACACCGGGGAGCTGTTTTTT.

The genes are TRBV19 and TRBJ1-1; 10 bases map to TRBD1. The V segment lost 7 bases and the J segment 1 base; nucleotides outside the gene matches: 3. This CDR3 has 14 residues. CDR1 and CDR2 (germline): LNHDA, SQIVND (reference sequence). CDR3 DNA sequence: TGTGCCAGTACCCGGGACAGGGGGAACACTGAAGCTTTCTTT. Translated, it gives CASTRDRGNTEAFF.

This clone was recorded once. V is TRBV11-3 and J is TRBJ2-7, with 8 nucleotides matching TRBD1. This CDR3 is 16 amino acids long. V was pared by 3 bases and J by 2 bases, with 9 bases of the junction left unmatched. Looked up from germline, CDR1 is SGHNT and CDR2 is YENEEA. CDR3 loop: CASSLLTRGLTYEQYF. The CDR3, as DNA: TGTGCCAGCAGCTTGCTTACCAGGGGGCTAACCTACGAGCAGTACTTC.

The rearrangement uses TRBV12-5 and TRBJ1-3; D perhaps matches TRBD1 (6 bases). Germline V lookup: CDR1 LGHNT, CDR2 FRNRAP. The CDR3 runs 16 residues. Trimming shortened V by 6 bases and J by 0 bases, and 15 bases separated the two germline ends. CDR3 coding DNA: TGTGCTAGTGGCCAGGGGACGGGGCACTCTGGAAACACCATATATTTT. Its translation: CASGQGTGHSGNTIYF.

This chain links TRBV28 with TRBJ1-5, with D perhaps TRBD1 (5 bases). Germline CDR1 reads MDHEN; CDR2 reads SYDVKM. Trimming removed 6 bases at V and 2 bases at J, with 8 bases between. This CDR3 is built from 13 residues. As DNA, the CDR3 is TGTGCCAGCAGGGAAGGGGGCAATCAGCCCCAGCATTTT. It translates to CASREGGNQPQHF.

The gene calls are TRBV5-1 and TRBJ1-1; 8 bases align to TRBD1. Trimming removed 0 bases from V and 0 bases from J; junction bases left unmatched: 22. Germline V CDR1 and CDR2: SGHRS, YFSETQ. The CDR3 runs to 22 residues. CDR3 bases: TGCGCCAGCAGCTTGGCCGCGAGGGGTGCTTCGGGACAGGACGAAATGAACACTGAAGCTTTCTTT. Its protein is CASSLAARGASGQDEMNTEAFF.

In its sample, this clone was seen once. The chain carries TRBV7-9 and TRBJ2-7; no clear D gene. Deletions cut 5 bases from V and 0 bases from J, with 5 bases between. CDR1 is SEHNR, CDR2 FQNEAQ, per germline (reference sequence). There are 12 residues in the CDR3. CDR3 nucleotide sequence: TGTGCCAGCAGCCCCCTCTCCTACGAGCAGTACTTC. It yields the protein CASSPLSYEQYF.

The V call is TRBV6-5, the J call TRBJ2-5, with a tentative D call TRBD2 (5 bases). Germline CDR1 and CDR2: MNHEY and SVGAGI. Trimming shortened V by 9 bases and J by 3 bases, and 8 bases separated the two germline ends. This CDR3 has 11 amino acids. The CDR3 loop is CASLAEETQYF. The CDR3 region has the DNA TGTGCCAGTCTAGCCGAAGAGACCCAGTACTTC.

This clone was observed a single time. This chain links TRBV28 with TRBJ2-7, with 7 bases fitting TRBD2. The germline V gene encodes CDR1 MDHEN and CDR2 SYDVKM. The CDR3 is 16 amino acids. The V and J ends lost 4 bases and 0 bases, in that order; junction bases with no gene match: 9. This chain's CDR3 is CASSSAGERGSYEQYF. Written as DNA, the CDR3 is TGTGCCAGCAGTTCCGCGGGCGAGCGGGGCTCCTACGAGCAGTACTTC.